Described below is a single T cell receptor (beta chain) sequence and its context. The source of the sample is a study of blood T cell repertoires in COVID-19. Study-wide background: The origin of the acute and convalescent COVID-19 samples was the United States, Italy and Spain. PBMCs, B-cell-depleted T cells, or T cells provided the cDNA or gDNA that made up the material.

Germline V CDR1 and CDR2: MNHNY, SVGAGI (reference sequence). V lost 5 bases and J lost 11, with 19 bases in between. The CDR3 contains 15 residues. TCRdb's copy holds only in-frame clones and misses some; the assay was immunoSEQ multiplex PCR. The sample shows over 80,000 clones, over 70% of them seen only once. The sequencing sample was made of peripheral blood. The V and J genes are TRBV6-6 and TRBJ1-6; D unresolved. This clonotype was obtained from a woman in her fifties or sixties with acute or convalescent COVID-19. In DNA form, the CDR3 reads TGTGCCAGCAGTCCCCAGACGGTCGACATGGCACCCCTCCACTTT. It translates to CASSPQTVDMAPLHF.